This T cell receptor (beta chain) was profiled in a study of T cells in Graves' hyperthyroidism and ophthalmopathy. Whole-study findings and limits: Through a model of 13 V-J features, ophthalmopathy was separated from stable hyperthyroidism. Blood also showed most of the thyroid clonotypes that were expanded above 0.001.

Points on this clonotype: Its antigen is currently unknown.

Germline V CDR1 and CDR2: LNHNV, YYDKDF (reference sequence). The CDR3 runs 17 residues. Between the trimmed V and J ends, which lost 1 base and 9 bases, there was a span of 19 bases. Patients having uncontrolled infection, another autoimmune disease, pregnancy or lactation were not included. Diagnostic assessment was based on clinical symptoms, serum thyroxine and TRAb, thyroid ultrasound and orbital computed tomography. RNA transcripts served as the template for amplifying TCR beta CDR3 regions. Primed by the HTBI set, a first-round RT-PCR was run on the TCR CDR3. One entry per CDR3 protein, called by TCRdb with MiXCR from the multiplex PCR reads. The sample holds 660,000 or so distinct CDR3 sequences; 45% are singletons and the top ten take under 8%.

Sequencing was done on a sample of peripheral blood or thyroid tissue (not recorded which). This sequence was found in an adult man with Graves' disease, either hyperthyroidism or ophthalmopathy (not recorded which). The chain links TRBV15 to TRBJ1-6, with D perhaps TRBD1 (6 bases). The CDR3 here is CATSRVTGPSRRSPLHF. The DNA for the CDR3 is TGTGCCACCAGCAGAGTAACAGGGCCGTCCCGTCGTTCACCCCTCCACTTT.